This TCR beta chain originates from a study of T cell responses to AZD1222 COVID-19 vaccine. Unmatched junction bases numbered 5, after V lost 3 bases and J lost 5 bases. The germline CDR1 and CDR2 sequences are KGHSH and LQKENI. This CDR3 spans 15 amino acids. The table came from immunoSEQ multiplex PCR; TCRdb's copy has only in-frame clones and leaves some out. The table includes about 86,000 clones, about 72% detected once. The rearrangement links TRBV18 to TRBJ1-3, with TRBD1 identical over 9 bases. This clonotype was obtained from an adult in good health. This sample comprised peripheral blood, obtained on day 0 of AZD1222 vaccination. The CDR3 DNA is TGTGCCAGCTCACCCGGGACAGGGACAAGAAACACCATATATTTT. Translated, it gives CASSPGTGTRNTIYF.